This TCR beta chain comes out of a study of shared clonotypes between healthy human individuals. Background on the study: Per donor, CD8 memory used one plate, CD8 naive used two, CD4 memory used three and CD4 naive used three. Whole-study results and caveats: Non-shared clonotypes were found to have lower generation probabilities than the clonotypes that were shared by all four of the sorted-subset donors.

Subsets obtained from CD4+ cells comprised CD45RA+ naive and CD45RA-negative memory cells. Data came from immunoSEQ multiplex PCR; TCRdb stores just in-frame clones and leaves some out. The table includes over a million clones, approximately 96% detected once. As for this clone: What it binds is not known.

The CDR3 covers 16 residues. Trimming cost V 5 bases and J 5 bases; bases outside gene matches: 15. Germline V gene data show CDR1 as MDHEN and CDR2 as SYDVKM. Sequenced material: naive CD4+ T cells sorted from blood. Subset specified: CD45RA+ positively selected. The gene calls are TRBV28 and TRBJ2-7; 7 bases line up with TRBD1. The TCR sequence derives from a man between 25 and 39 years old in good health. CDR3 amino acids: CASSPRQGMGSDEQYF. In DNA, the CDR3 is TGTGCCAGCAGTCCCAGACAGGGAATGGGTTCCGACGAGCAGTACTTC.